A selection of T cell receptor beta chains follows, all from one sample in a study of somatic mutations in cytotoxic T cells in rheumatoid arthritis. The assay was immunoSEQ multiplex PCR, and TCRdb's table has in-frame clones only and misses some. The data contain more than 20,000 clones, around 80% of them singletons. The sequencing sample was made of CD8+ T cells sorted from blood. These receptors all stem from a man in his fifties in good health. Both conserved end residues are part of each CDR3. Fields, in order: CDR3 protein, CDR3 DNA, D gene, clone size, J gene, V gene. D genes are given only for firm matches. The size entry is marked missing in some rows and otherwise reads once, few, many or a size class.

CDR3 protein: CASSPLGGLAGGEQFF
CDR3 DNA: TGTGCCAGCTCACCCCTCGGCGGGTTGGCTGGCGGTGAGCAGTTCTTC
D gene: -
clone size: -
J gene: TRBJ2-1
V gene: TRBV18

CDR3 protein: CASSPVGNEQYF
CDR3 DNA: TGTGCCAGCAGCCCCGTAGGGAACGAGCAGTACTTC
D gene: -
clone size: few
J gene: TRBJ2-7
V gene: TRBV7-9

CDR3 protein: CASSDTSGRIGSYEQYF
CDR3 DNA: TGTGCCAGCAGTGATACTAGCGGGAGGATTGGGAGCTACGAGCAGTACTTC
D gene: TRBD2
clone size: -
J gene: TRBJ2-7
V gene: TRBV2

CDR3 protein: CAWSRNKIYEQYF
CDR3 DNA: TGTGCCTGGAGTCGGAATAAGATCTACGAGCAGTACTTC
D gene: -
clone size: -
J gene: TRBJ2-7
V gene: TRBV30

CDR3 protein: CASSVDLVEQFF
CDR3 DNA: TGTGCCAGCAGCGTAGATCTTGTTGAGCAGTTCTTC
D gene: -
clone size: -
J gene: TRBJ2-1
V gene: TRBV9

CDR3 protein: CASSAQDGGYTF
CDR3 DNA: TGTGCCAGCAGCGCCCAGGATGGGGGCTACACCTTC
D gene: -
clone size: few
J gene: TRBJ1-2
V gene: TRBV11-2

CDR3 protein: CASSLGPGTRAYEQYF
CDR3 DNA: TGTGCCAGCAGCCTTGGGCCCGGGACTAGGGCTTACGAGCAGTACTTC
D gene: TRBD2
clone size: -
J gene: TRBJ2-7
V gene: TRBV27

CDR3 protein: CASSETGAAKNIQYF
CDR3 DNA: TGTGCCAGCAGTGAAACGGGAGCAGCCAAAAACATTCAGTACTTC
D gene: -
clone size: -
J gene: TRBJ2-4
V gene: TRBV25-1

CDR3 protein: CASSNLTGGAETQYF
CDR3 DNA: TGTGCCAGCAGCAATCTGACAGGGGGTGCTGAGACCCAGTACTTC
D gene: TRBD1
clone size: -
J gene: TRBJ2-5
V gene: TRBV7-9

CDR3 protein: CASSAGVGNQPQHF
CDR3 DNA: TGTGCCAGCAGTGCAGGGGTTGGGAATCAGCCCCAGCATTTT
D gene: -
clone size: -
J gene: TRBJ1-5
V gene: TRBV6-1

CDR3 protein: CASSLRRGGMNTEAFF
CDR3 DNA: TGTGCCAGCAGTTTACGCAGGGGGGGGATGAACACTGAAGCTTTCTTT
D gene: TRBD1
clone size: -
J gene: TRBJ1-1
V gene: TRBV6-5

CDR3 protein: CASSSITGLGDGYTF
CDR3 DNA: TGTGCCAGCAGCTCTATCACAGGGCTAGGGGATGGCTACACCTTC
D gene: -
clone size: -
J gene: TRBJ1-2
V gene: TRBV5-5

CDR3 protein: CASSGSQRGYTF
CDR3 DNA: TGTGCCAGCAGCGGCTCTCAGAGGGGCTACACCTTC
D gene: -
clone size: -
J gene: TRBJ1-2
V gene: TRBV9

CDR3 protein: CASSLSKGTRINEQFF
CDR3 DNA: TGTGCCAGCAGTTTATCGAAAGGGACTCGAATTAATGAGCAGTTCTTC
D gene: -
clone size: -
J gene: TRBJ2-1
V gene: TRBV27

CDR3 protein: CASSLGQVSSYEQYF
CDR3 DNA: TGCGCCAGCAGCTTGGGACAGGTGAGCTCCTACGAGCAGTACTTC
D gene: -
clone size: -
J gene: TRBJ2-7
V gene: TRBV5-1

CDR3 protein: CASRETRKKGFF
CDR3 DNA: TGTGCCAGCAGGGAGACTCGTAAAAAGGGGTTCTTC
D gene: -
clone size: -
J gene: TRBJ2-1
V gene: TRBV6-1

CDR3 protein: CASSPTRTANYGYTF
CDR3 DNA: TGTGCCAGCAGCCCAACCCGGACAGCTAACTATGGCTACACCTTC
D gene: -
clone size: -
J gene: TRBJ1-2
V gene: TRBV9

CDR3 protein: CACSEGTERNTEAFF
CDR3 DNA: TGTGCCTGTTCCGAAGGGACAGAGAGAAACACTGAAGCTTTCTTT
D gene: TRBD1
clone size: few
J gene: TRBJ1-1
V gene: TRBV30

CDR3 protein: CASRGTGQPNYGYTF
CDR3 DNA: TGCGCCAGCAGAGGGACCGGCCAACCTAACTATGGCTACACCTTC
D gene: -
clone size: -
J gene: TRBJ1-2
V gene: TRBV10-2

CDR3 protein: CASKPDPDGGEETQYF
CDR3 DNA: TGTGCCAGCAAACCGGACCCCGACGGGGGAGAAGAGACCCAGTACTTC
D gene: -
clone size: -
J gene: TRBJ2-5
V gene: TRBV27

CDR3 protein: CASSEGGQGGETQYF
CDR3 DNA: TGTGCCAGCAGTGAAGGGGGACAGGGAGGAGAGACCCAGTACTTC
D gene: TRBD1
clone size: medium-sized
J gene: TRBJ2-5
V gene: TRBV6-1

CDR3 protein: CATTSGSEYNEQFF
CDR3 DNA: TGTGCCACCACTAGCGGGAGTGAGTACAATGAGCAGTTCTTC
D gene: TRBD2
clone size: -
J gene: TRBJ2-1
V gene: TRBV10-3

CDR3 protein: CASSQGDSTEAFF
CDR3 DNA: TGCGCCAGCAGCCAGGGAGACTCCACTGAAGCTTTCTTT
D gene: -
clone size: -
J gene: TRBJ1-1
V gene: TRBV4-1

CDR3 protein: CASSKTSGSTDTQYF
CDR3 DNA: TGTGCCAGCAGCAAGACTAGCGGGAGTACAGATACGCAGTATTTT
D gene: TRBD2
clone size: once
J gene: TRBJ2-3
V gene: TRBV13

CDR3 protein: CASSPRGRAEQYF
CDR3 DNA: TGTGCCAGCAGCCCCCGGGGGCGGGCCGAGCAGTACTTC
D gene: -
clone size: -
J gene: TRBJ2-7
V gene: TRBV11-3

CDR3 protein: CASNPTGGSNQPQHF
CDR3 DNA: TGTGCCAGCAACCCTACAGGGGGGAGCAATCAGCCCCAGCATTTT
D gene: TRBD1
clone size: -
J gene: TRBJ1-5
V gene: TRBV9

CDR3 protein: CASSQDEQGSRNSPLHF
CDR3 DNA: TGTGCCAGCAGCCAAGATGAACAGGGTTCACGAAATTCACCCCTCCACTTT
D gene: -
clone size: -
J gene: TRBJ1-6
V gene: TRBV4-2

CDR3 protein: CASSQGTTPLRDEQFF
CDR3 DNA: TGTGCCAGCAGCCAAGGGACTACGCCTCTCCGGGATGAGCAGTTCTTC
D gene: -
clone size: few
J gene: TRBJ2-1
V gene: TRBV4-2

CDR3 protein: CASSLRDRVTEQYF
CDR3 DNA: TGTGCCAGCAGCCTCCGGGACAGGGTAACCGAGCAGTACTTC
D gene: TRBD1
clone size: -
J gene: TRBJ2-7
V gene: TRBV11-3

CDR3 protein: CASSPYFDEQFF
CDR3 DNA: TGTGCCAGCAGTCCCTATTTCGATGAGCAGTTCTTC
D gene: -
clone size: -
J gene: TRBJ2-1
V gene: TRBV6-1

CDR3 protein: CASSLGRRGGFSYNEQFF
CDR3 DNA: TGTGCCAGCAGCTTGGGGAGGCGGGGAGGTTTTTCCTACAATGAGCAGTTCTTC
D gene: -
clone size: -
J gene: TRBJ2-1
V gene: TRBV11-3